This TCR beta chain derives from a study of regulatory T cells in long-lasting Graves disease. Study-wide points: With a small sample size, accuracy may have been reduced.

To make TCR beta libraries, researchers used iRepertoire HTBI primers and Arm-PCR of CDR3 regions. TCRdb recomputed calls from the multiplex PCR reads with MiXCR, one row per CDR3 protein. The sample lists 500,000 to 800,000 distinct CDR3 sequences; approximately 29% were seen once. With respect to this clonotype: Its antigen is unidentified.

Trimming cost V 6 bases and J 11 bases, with 10 bases left between them. The CDR3 is 11 residues long. The time point denotes: persistent/refractory GD, antithyroid drugs over 5 years with positive TRAb. PBMC RNA was the source of the TCR library. The sequence was collected from a female donor with Graves disease. V is TRBV12-3 or TRBV12-4 and J is TRBJ1-4; no definite D call. The sequencing used peripheral blood mononuclear cells (PBMCs), collected when the disease was refractory, from a patient treated with antithyroid drugs. CDR3 DNA sequence: TGTGCCAGCAGCCAAGAAGGGAAACTGTTTTTT. Translation: CASSQEGKLFF.